This T cell receptor beta chain was documented in a study of memory CD4+ T cells and cytomegalovirus serostatus (dated by TCRdb to about 2019). In the study overall: The roughly 35 healthy Belgian adults in the cohort included 9 who were CMV seropositive and roughly 25 who were CMV seronegative. The study sequenced CD4+ memory TCRbeta repertoires of a Belgian cohort with known cytomegalovirus serostatus to replicate a published TCR-based CMV serostatus classifier. What the authors observed across the whole study: For CMV serostatus prediction, a median bootstrapped AUC of 0.95 was reached with the original framework, and a median bootstrapped AUC of approximately 0.89 was reached with a US-trained random forest. Among the 150 to 200 previously reported CMV-associated TCRbeta sequences, 67 showed up in the CD4+ memory repertoires, with each one found in between one and five individuals. Only CD4+CD45RO+ memory cells were sequenced, unlike the original study, which covered naive and memory CD4+ and CD8+ populations. On the Belgian cohort, the classifier based on the original framework reached a median bootstrapped AUC of roughly 0.96, with a 95% CI of 0.76-1.00. The results were interpreted as suggesting that the CMV-associated TCR signature is mostly present in the CD4+ memory repertoire.

A FACSAria II was used to sort memory CD4+ T cells, defined as single viable CD3+CD4+CD8-CD45RO+ cells. CMV serostatus was determined using a Roche Elecsys assay that detects serum IgG against CMV pp150, pp28, p38 and p52. Once the samples were thawed, total CD4+ T cells were enriched through positive selection using CD4 magnetic microbeads. The samples came from a separate study whose specific focus was interrogating the CD4+ T cell memory repertoire. Following standard operating procedures, peripheral blood mononuclear cells were isolated and cryopreserved, while serum was kept at -80 degrees C. The staining relied on CD3-PerCP (BW264/56), CD4-APC (RPA-T4), CD45RO-PE (UCHT1) and CD8-Pacific Orange (3B5) antibodies, and Sytox blue was used to exclude non-viable cells. Genomic DNA was extracted from sorted cells with the Quick-DNA Microprep Kit. TCRbeta DNA was amplified with the immunoSEQ hsTCRbeta kit following the manufacturer's protocol. TCRbeta libraries were sequenced on an Illumina MiSeq instrument. The authors' analysis ran thus. Once out-of-frame sequences had been removed, a few million distinct TCRbeta sequences were left, which works out to an average of roughly 64,000 per individual. Each individual was scored according to the count of about 150 previously reported CMV-associated TCRbeta sequences and the total productive distinct TCRbeta count. A beta-binomial model was reimplemented in Python, and random forests from scikit-learn, run with default parameters, were trained on data from the US cohort. Classifier performance on the Belgian cohort was reported as the median AUC with percentile confidence intervals calculated over 10,000 bootstrap iterations. What TCRdb holds here is the immuneACCESS table cut down to in-frame rearrangements. Part of the clones is not present; checked against another copy, under half of the missing clones reflect an unresolved V gene, and the others are unexplained. V and J calls and clone size follow that table, whereas D and trimming were derived from the DNA. In this sample the table shows some 64,000 clones, approximately 78% of which occur a single time. Clones ranked in the top ten supply roughly 0.9% of the sample.

A remark on this clone: Its target antigen remains unknown. Base qualities are not at hand, and no much larger clone is one base apart.

The CDR3 contains 13 residues, cysteine and phenylalanine counted. Just CDR3 DNA is preserved here, 39 bases in frame from base 1. In the germline V gene (reference sequence), CDR1 corresponds to SEHNR and CDR2 to FQNEAQ. Between the V and J ends, shortened by 2 bases and 3 bases respectively, the junction contains 8 bases. The V and J segments used are TRBV7-9 and TRBJ2-7; the D gene is perhaps TRBD1, on 6 matching bases. Sequenced sample: memory CD4+ T cells from blood. This TCR was sampled from an adult in good health and CMV-seronegative. CDR3 sequence: CASSLTQGYEQYF. The nucleotide sequence reads TGTGCCAGCAGCTTAACACAGGGCTACGAGCAGTACTTC.